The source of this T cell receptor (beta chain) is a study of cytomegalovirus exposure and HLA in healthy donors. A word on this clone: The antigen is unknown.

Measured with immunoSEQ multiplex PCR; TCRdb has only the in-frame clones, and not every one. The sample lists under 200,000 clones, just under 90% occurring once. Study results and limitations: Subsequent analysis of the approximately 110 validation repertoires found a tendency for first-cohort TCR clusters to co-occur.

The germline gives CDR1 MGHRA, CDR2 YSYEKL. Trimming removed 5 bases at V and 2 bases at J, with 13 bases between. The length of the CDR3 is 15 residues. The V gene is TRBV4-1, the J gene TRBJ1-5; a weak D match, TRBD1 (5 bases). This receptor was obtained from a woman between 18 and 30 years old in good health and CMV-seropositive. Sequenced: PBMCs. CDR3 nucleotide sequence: TGCGCCAGCAGCTCCAGGGATTATGGCAATCAGCCCCAGCATTTT. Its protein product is CASSSRDYGNQPQHF.